Listed here are 23 T cell receptor beta chains from one sample, sequenced in a study of shared clonotypes between healthy human individuals. TCRdb's copy holds only in-frame clones and misses some; the assay was immunoSEQ multiplex PCR. The sample holds around 750,000 clones, around 74% seen once. The sequenced material came from memory CD4+ T cells sorted from blood. Subset indicated: CD45RA-negative fraction. The source is a woman aged 30 to 39 in good health.

V is TRBV28 and J is TRBJ2-2; 12 bases fit TRBD2. With V trimmed by 5 bases and J by 6 bases, 13 bases remained unmatched. The germline gives CDR1 MDHEN, CDR2 SYDVKM. The CDR3 is 18 residues long. CDR3 sequence: CASSPPRLAGDGAGELFF. In DNA, the CDR3 is TGTGCCAGCAGTCCCCCTCGACTAGCGGGAGATGGGGCCGGGGAGCTGTTTTTT. The entire variable domain, with the rest obtained from reference TRBV28 and TRBJ2-2, is as follows: DVKVTQSSRYLVKRTGEKVFLECVQDMDHENMFWYRQDPGLGLRLIYFSYDVKMKEKGDIPEGYSVSREKKERFSLILESASTNQTSMYLCASSPPRLAGDGAGELFFGEGSRLTVL.

The chain links TRBV5-4 to TRBJ2-7; 9 bases align to TRBD2. Trimming at V came to 0 bases and at J to 7 bases, leaving 11 bases not matched to a gene. The V gene's germline CDR1 is SGHNT and CDR2 YYREEE (reference sequence). This CDR3 has 16 residues. Here the CDR3 reads CASSLDGLAGSREQYF. In DNA form, the CDR3 reads TGTGCCAGCAGCTTGGACGGGCTAGCGGGATCTCGGGAGCAGTACTTC. Filled out from reference TRBV5-4 and TRBJ2-7, the complete variable domain reads ETGVTQSPTHLIKTRGQQVTLRCSSQSGHNTVSWYQQALGQGPQFIFQYYREEENGRGNFPPRFSGLQFPNYSSELNVNALELDDSALYLCASSLDGLAGSREQYFGPGTRLTVT.

J is TRBJ2-3 and V is TRBV29-1; 9 bases fit TRBD2. CDR3 length: 15 amino acids. Trimming took 4 bases from V and 10 from J; bases not matched to a gene: 15. Germline CDR1 SQVTM, CDR2 ANQGSEA. As DNA, the CDR3 is TGCAGCGTTGCGAGGGATTTGGCTAGCGGGACGTCGCAGTATTTT. Residues: CSVARDLASGTSQYF.

The J gene is TRBJ2-1, the V gene TRBV4-1, with D perhaps assigned TRBD1 or TRBD2 (5 bases each). The CDR3 is made up of 16 amino acids. Trimming left V 4 bases short and J 1 base short, with 14 bases between. Germline-derived CDR1 and CDR2 are MGHRA and YSYEKL. The CDR3 nucleotides read TGCGCCAGCAGCCGCTTCGGGACCGTGTCCTACAATGAGCAGTTCTTC. Its protein is CASSRFGTVSYNEQFF.

The rearrangement uses TRBV5-1 and TRBJ2-7; D could derive from TRBD1 or TRBD2 (5 bases each). The length of the CDR3 is 13 residues. V dropped 4 bases and J dropped 5 bases, with 13 bases sitting between them. Germline CDR1 and CDR2: SGHRS and YFSETQ. Here the CDR3 reads CASSPGPSNEQYF. Here the CDR3 DNA reads TGCGCCAGCAGCCCGGGACCGAGTAACGAGCAGTACTTC.

This clone was observed a few times. Other DNA variants within this sample encode the same CDR3. J is TRBJ2-2 and V is TRBV7-9, with 10 bases fitting TRBD1. Trimming removed 4 bases from V and 1 base from J; junction bases left unmatched: 3. Germline V gene lookup returns CDR1 SEHNR and CDR2 FQNEAQ (reference sequence). The CDR3 has 16 amino acids. The CDR3 loop reads CASSSRDRGNTGELFF. In DNA form, the CDR3 reads TGTGCCAGCAGCTCCCGGGACAGGGGGAACACCGGGGAGCTGTTTTTT. Looking up the rest from reference TRBV7-9 and TRBJ2-2 gives the full variable domain: DTGVSQNPRHKITKRGQNVTFRCDPISEHNRLYWYRQTLGQGPEFLTYFQNEAQLEKSRLLSDRFSAERPKGSFSTLEIQRTEQGDSAMYLCASSSRDRGNTGELFFGEGSRLTVL.

The rearrangement joins TRBV10-2 to TRBJ2-7, with a tentative D call TRBD2 (7 bases). The CDR3 has 14 amino acids. Trimming pared 7 bases from V and 4 bases from J, leaving 17 bases between. In germline, CDR1 is WSHSY, CDR2 SAAADI. The CDR3 sequence is CASKGGGDQYEQYF. Written as DNA, the CDR3 is TGCGCCAGCAAGGGGGGAGGGGATCAATACGAGCAGTACTTC.

The chain combines TRBV11-2 with TRBJ2-3; no definite D call. CDR1 is SGHAT, CDR2 FQNNGV, per germline. The CDR3 length is 14 residues. Trimming shortened V by 4 bases and J by 6 bases, and 14 bases separated the two germline ends. The CDR3 DNA sequence: TGTGCCAGCAGCTCATGGATGGGGTCGGATACGCAGTATTTT. Translating it yields CASSSWMGSDTQYF.

The rearrangement links TRBV19 to TRBJ1-5, with D tentatively TRBD1 (5 bases). The CDR3 is made up of 14 amino acids. Germline lookup yields CDR1 LNHDA and CDR2 SQIVND (reference sequence). V lost 3 bases and J 4 bases, leaving 10 bases between the germline ends. This CDR3 is CASSIKRQNQPQHF. The CDR3 coding sequence is TGTGCCAGTAGTATCAAAAGACAGAATCAGCCCCAGCATTTT.

This chain uses TRBV4-1 with TRBJ2-3; D gene unclear. Germline V lookup: CDR1 MGHRA, CDR2 YSYEKL. The CDR3 totals 15 residues. Trimming left V 0 bases short and J 1 base short, with 8 bases between. CDR3 coding DNA: TGCGCCAGCAGCCAAGATAGGTCGGGCACAGATACGCAGTATTTT. Amino acids: CASSQDRSGTDTQYF.

The chain combines TRBV14 with TRBJ2-2; 10 bases align to TRBD1. CDR1 is SGHDN, CDR2 FVKESK, per germline. The CDR3 spans 17 residues. V lost 7 bases, J lost 9 bases, and 17 bases stayed unmatched. CDR3 nucleotides: TGTGCCAGCACCCCAACGGAGACAGGGGGCTTGCCCCGGGAGCTGTTTTTT. Amino acids: CASTPTETGGLPRELFF.

Comment on this clone: This may be a read error, as it is one base from a much larger clone. V usage is TRBV4-2 and J usage is TRBJ2-5; D unresolved. This CDR3 has 11 residues. Germline V gene sequence: CDR1 LGHNA, CDR2 YNFKEQ. With 5 bases removed from V and 2 bases from J, the gap between germline ends came to 3 bases. The CDR3 spells CASSLQETQYF. The CDR3 nucleotides are TGTGCCAGCAGCTTACAAGAGACCCAGTACTTC.

This clone was detected many times. J is TRBJ1-2 and V is TRBV6-1; 9 nucleotides align to TRBD1. The V and J ends lost 0 bases and 3 bases, in that order; junction bases with no gene match: 5. Germline V gives CDR1 MNHNS, CDR2 SASEGT. The CDR3 sequence is 16 residues long. The CDR3 bases are TGTGCCAGCAGTGAAGCCGGGACAGGGAGTTACTATGGCTACACCTTC. Its protein product is CASSEAGTGSYYGYTF.

This clone appeared a few times. The chain carries TRBV28 and TRBJ2-7, with D perhaps TRBD2 (6 bases). Germline assignment: CDR1 MDHEN and CDR2 SYDVKM. The CDR3 runs 16 residues. The V gene lost 4 bases and the J gene lost 6 bases, with 22 bases spanning the gap. In nucleotides, the CDR3 is TGTGCCAGCAGTTACTTCACCGGGACTCCGGCGAGCGAGCAGTACTTC. Its protein product is CASSYFTGTPASEQYF.

CDR3: CASSQDGETEAFF. The CDR3 bases are TGTGCCAGCAGCCAAGATGGGGAAACTGAAGCTTTCTTT. This rearrangement joins TRBV14 to TRBJ1-1; D gene unclear. The CDR3 totals 13 residues. Germline CDR1 SGHDN, CDR2 FVKESK. Trimming pared 0 bases from V and 5 bases from J, leaving 7 bases between.

In this sample, this clone turned up a few times. This same CDR3 is encoded by further DNA sequences in the sample. The chain couples TRBV5-1 to TRBJ2-7; 11 bases agree with TRBD2. V lost 4 bases and J lost 2; bases outside the gene matches: 5. This CDR3 is built from 15 residues. Germline loops: CDR1 SGHRS, CDR2 YFSETQ. This CDR3 reads CASSKGTSGAYEQYF. The CDR3 DNA sequence: TGCGCCAGCAGCAAGGGGACTAGCGGAGCCTACGAGCAGTACTTC.

V and J are TRBV7-8 and TRBJ2-1; 10 bases map to TRBD2. Germline V gene lookup returns CDR1 SGHVS and CDR2 FQNEAQ. V shed 5 bases, J shed 4 bases, and the junction held 11 bases outside the gene matches. The CDR3 runs 17 residues. CDR3 coding DNA: TGTGCCAGCAGCCCGCGTGAGGGGACTAGCGTATACAATGAGCAGTTCTTC. It translates to CASSPREGTSVYNEQFF.

The V gene is TRBV5-4, the J gene TRBJ2-3, with TRBD2 matching over 8 bases. The CDR3 contains 15 residues. Per germline, CDR1 SGHNT and CDR2 YYREEE (reference sequence). V lost 0 bases to trimming and J lost 4 bases; unmatched junction nucleotides: 4. As DNA, the CDR3 is TGTGCCAGCAGCTTGGGCAGCGGGAGAGCAGATACGCAGTATTTT. This codes for CASSLGSGRADTQYF.

The gene calls are TRBV18 and TRBJ2-7; 7 bases match TRBD1. V gave up 6 bases and J gave up 2 bases; unmatched junction bases: 4. CDR3 length: 13 amino acids. Looked up from germline, CDR1 is KGHSH and CDR2 is LQKENI. The CDR3, as DNA: TGTGCCAGCTCCCACAGGGGAACCTACGAGCAGTACTTC. It encodes CASSHRGTYEQYF.

This clone came up a few times. This chain links TRBV19 with TRBJ2-2; the match to TRBD2 covers 7 bases. With V trimmed by 3 bases and J by 0 bases, 4 bases remained unmatched. This CDR3 region has 16 residues. Germline CDR1 LNHDA, CDR2 SQIVND (reference sequence). CDR3 bases: TGTGCCAGTAGTATCCAAGCGGGGCCGAACACCGGGGAGCTGTTTTTT. It encodes CASSIQAGPNTGELFF.

The CDR3 reads CASSLGRQGPSHYGYTF. As DNA, the CDR3 is TGTGCCAGCAGCTTAGGCCGACAGGGTCCCTCTCACTATGGCTACACCTTC. This chain uses TRBV7-2 with TRBJ1-2, with TRBD1 identical over 7 bases. The CDR3 has 17 amino acids. Germline CDR1 SGHTA, CDR2 FQGNSA. V shed 1 base and J 3 bases; nucleotides not matched to a gene: 11.

The chain couples TRBV6-1 to TRBJ2-3; TRBD2 agrees at 14 bases. Germline V gene data show CDR1 as MNHNS and CDR2 as SASEGT. V lost 4 bases, J lost 4 bases, and 4 bases stayed unmatched. The CDR3 spans 16 residues. Here the CDR3 DNA reads TGTGCCAGCAGTGGACCGGGACTAGCGGGAGCAGATACGCAGTATTTT. Translation: CASSGPGLAGADTQYF.

The genes are TRBV19 and TRBJ1-4; 9 bases agree with TRBD1. The V gene end was trimmed by 6 bases and the J gene end by 8 bases; junction bases not matched to a gene: 10. The germline gives CDR1 LNHDA, CDR2 SQIVND (reference sequence). CDR3 length: 15 amino acids. CDR3 sequence: CASSDDRGSREKLFF. CDR3 in DNA: TGTGCCAGTAGCGACGACAGGGGGAGTCGGGAAAAACTGTTTTTT.